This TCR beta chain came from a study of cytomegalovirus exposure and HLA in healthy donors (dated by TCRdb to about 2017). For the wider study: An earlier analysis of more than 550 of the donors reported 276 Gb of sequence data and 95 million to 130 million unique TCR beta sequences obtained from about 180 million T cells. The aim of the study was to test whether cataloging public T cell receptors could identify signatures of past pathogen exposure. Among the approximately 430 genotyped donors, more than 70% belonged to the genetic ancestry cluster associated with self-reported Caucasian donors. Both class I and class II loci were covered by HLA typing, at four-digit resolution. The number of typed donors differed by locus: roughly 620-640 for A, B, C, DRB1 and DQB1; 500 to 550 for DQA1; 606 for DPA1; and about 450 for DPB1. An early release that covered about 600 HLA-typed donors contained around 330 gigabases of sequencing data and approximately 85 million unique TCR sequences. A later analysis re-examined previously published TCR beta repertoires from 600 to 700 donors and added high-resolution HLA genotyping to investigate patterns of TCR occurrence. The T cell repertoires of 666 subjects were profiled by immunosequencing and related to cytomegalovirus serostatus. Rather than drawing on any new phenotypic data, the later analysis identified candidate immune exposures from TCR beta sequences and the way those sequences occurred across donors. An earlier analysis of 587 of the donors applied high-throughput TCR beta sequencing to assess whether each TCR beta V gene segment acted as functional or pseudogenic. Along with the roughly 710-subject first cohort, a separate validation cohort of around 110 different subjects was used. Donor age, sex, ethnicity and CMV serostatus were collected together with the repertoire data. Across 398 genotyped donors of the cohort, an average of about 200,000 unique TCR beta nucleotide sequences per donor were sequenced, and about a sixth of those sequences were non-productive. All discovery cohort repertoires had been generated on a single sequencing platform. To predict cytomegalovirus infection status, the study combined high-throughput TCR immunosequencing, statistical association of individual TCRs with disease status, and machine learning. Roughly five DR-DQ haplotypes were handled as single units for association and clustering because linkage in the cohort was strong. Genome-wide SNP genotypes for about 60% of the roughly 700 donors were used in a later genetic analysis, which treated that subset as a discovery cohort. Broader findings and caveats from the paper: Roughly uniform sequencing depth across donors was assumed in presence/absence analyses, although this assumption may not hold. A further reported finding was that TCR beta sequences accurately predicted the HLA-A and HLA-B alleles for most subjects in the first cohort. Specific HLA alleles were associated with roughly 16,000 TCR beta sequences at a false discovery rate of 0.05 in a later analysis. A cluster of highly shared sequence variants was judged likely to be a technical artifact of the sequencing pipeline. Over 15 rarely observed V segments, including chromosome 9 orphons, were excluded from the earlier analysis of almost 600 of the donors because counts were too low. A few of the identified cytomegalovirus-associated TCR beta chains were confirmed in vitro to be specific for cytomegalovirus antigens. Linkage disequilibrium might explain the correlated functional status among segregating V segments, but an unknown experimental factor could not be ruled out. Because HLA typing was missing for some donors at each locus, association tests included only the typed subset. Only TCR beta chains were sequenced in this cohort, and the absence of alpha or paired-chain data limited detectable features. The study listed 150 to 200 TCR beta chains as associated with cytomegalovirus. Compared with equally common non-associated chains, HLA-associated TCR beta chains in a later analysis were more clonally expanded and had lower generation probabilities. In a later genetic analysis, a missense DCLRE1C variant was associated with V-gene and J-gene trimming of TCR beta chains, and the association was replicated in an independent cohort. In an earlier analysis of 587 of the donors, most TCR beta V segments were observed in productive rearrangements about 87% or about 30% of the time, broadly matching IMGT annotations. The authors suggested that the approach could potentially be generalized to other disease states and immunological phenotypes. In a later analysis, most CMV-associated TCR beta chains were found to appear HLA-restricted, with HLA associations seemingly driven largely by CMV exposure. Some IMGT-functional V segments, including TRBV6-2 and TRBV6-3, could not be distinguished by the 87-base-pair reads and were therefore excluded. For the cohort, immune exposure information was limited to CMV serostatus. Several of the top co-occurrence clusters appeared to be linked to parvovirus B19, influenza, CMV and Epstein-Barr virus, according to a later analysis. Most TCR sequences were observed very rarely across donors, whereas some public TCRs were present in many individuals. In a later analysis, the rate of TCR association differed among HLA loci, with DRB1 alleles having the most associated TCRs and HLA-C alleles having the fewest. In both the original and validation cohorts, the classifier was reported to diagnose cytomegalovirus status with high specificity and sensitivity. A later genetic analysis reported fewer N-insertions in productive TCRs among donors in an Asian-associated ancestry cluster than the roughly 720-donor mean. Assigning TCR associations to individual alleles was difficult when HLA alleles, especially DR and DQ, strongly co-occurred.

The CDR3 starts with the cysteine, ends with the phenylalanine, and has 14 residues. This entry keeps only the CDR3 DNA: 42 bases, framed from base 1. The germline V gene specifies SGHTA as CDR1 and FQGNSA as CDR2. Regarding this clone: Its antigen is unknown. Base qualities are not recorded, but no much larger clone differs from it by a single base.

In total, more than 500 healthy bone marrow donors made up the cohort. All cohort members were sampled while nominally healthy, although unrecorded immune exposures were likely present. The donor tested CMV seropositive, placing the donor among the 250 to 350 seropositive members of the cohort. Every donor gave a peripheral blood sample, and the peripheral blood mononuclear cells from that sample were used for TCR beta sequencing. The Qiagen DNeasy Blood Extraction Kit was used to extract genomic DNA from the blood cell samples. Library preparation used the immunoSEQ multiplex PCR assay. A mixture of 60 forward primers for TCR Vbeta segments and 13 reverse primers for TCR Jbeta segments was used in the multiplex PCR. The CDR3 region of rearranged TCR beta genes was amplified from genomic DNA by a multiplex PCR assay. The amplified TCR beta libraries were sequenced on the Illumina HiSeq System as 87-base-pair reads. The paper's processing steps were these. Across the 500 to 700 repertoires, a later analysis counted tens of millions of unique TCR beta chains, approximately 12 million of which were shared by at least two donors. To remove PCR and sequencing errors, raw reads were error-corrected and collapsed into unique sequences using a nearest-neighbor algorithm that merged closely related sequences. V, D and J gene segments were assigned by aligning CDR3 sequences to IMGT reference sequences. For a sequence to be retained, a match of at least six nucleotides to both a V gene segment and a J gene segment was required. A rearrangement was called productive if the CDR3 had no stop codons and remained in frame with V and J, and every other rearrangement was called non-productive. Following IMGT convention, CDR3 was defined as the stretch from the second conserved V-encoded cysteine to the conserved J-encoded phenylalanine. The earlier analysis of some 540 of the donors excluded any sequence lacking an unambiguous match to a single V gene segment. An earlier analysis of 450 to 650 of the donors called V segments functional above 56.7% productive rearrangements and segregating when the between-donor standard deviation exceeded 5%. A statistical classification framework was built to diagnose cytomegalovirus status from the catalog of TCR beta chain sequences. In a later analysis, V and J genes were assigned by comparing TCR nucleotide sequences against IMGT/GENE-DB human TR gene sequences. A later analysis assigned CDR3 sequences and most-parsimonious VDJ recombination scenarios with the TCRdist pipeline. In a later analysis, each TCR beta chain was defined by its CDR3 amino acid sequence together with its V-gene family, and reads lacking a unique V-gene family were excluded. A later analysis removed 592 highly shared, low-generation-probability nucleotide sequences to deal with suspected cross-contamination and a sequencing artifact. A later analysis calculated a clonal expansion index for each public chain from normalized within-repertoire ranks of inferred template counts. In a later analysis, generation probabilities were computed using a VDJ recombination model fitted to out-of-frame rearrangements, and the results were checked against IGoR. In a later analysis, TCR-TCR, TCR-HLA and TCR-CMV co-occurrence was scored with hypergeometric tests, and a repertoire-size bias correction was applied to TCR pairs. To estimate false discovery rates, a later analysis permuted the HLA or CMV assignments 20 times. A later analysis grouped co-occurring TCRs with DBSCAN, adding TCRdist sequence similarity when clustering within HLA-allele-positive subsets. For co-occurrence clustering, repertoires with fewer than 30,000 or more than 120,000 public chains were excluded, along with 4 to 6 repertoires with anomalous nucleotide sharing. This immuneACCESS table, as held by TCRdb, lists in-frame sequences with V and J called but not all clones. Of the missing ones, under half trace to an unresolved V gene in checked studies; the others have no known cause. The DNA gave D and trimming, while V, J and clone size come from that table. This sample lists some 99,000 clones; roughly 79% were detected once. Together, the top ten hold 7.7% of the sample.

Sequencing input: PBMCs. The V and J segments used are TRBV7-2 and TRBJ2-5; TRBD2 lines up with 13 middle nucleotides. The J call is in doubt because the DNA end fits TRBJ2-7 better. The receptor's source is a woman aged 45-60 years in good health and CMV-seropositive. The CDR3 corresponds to CASSLGLAGYEQYF. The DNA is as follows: TGTGCCAGCAGCTTGGGACTAGCGGGGTACGAGCAGTACTTC.